The rows below give T cell receptor beta chains drawn from one sample of a study of T cell responses to AZD1222 COVID-19 vaccine. The repertoire was sequenced with immunoSEQ multiplex PCR; TCRdb's copy has only in-frame clones and lacks some. The data show over 150,000 clones, 90% seen once. This material consisted of peripheral blood, taken on day 0 of AZD1222 vaccination. These receptor sequences come from an adult in good health. Both conserved end residues are part of each CDR3. The D gene is left open where the match is weak. The size of a clone is reported for some rows only, either as once, few or many, or as a class for expanded clones.

NA | TRBJ2-2 | NA | TRBV27 | TGTGCCAGCAGGACGCAGGGGTCCGGGGAGCTGTTTTTT | CASRTQGSGELFF
NA | TRBJ1-1 | TRBD1 | TRBV3-1/TRBV3-2 | TGTGCCAGCAGCGGACAGGGGGCCGGGACTGAAGCTTTCTTT | CASSGQGAGTEAFF
NA | TRBJ2-7 | TRBD2 | TRBV9 | TGTGCCAGCAGCTCAATAGCGGGAGGTCTCGAGCAGTACTTC | CASSSIAGGLEQYF
NA | TRBJ1-1 | NA | TRBV5-1 | TGCGCCAGCAGCCTCGGGAGGGGCGTGGGGAACACTGAAGCTTTCTTT | CASSLGRGVGNTEAFF
NA | TRBJ1-2 | NA | TRBV7-6 | TGTGCCAGCAGCTCCCCATCCACAGGGTTCTATGGCTACACCTTC | CASSSPSTGFYGYTF
NA | TRBJ1-2 | NA | TRBV12-5 | TGTGCTAGTGCCCCCGGGGGGGCGCGTGTTGGAAGCTACACCTTC | CASAPGGARVGSYTF
NA | TRBJ2-7 | NA | TRBV7-9 | TGTGCCAGCAGCTTATCGTCGACTGGGGACGAGCAGTACTTC | CASSLSSTGDEQYF
NA | TRBJ2-7 | TRBD2 | TRBV5-1 | TGCGCCAGCAGCTCTGCTGGTAGCGGGTATCGGTACGAGCAGTACTTC | CASSSAGSGYRYEQYF
once | TRBJ1-1 | NA | TRBV18 | TGTGCCAGCTCACCGGTCGGGGGAACTGAAGCTTTCTTT | CASSPVGGTEAFF
NA | TRBJ1-4 | TRBD1 | TRBV29-1 | TGCAGCGCTACCCCAGGGACAGGGGGTGAAAAACTGTTTTTT | CSATPGTGGEKLFF
NA | TRBJ2-1 | TRBD2 | TRBV4-3 | TGCGCCAGCAGCAGATCATTTGGCGGGGGGCTCCTGAGCTCCTACAATGAGCAGTTCTTC | CASSRSFGGGLLSSYNEQFF
NA | TRBJ2-1 | NA | TRBV9 | TGTGCCAGCAGCGATCAAGGGGTATCCTACAATGAGCAGTTCTTC | CASSDQGVSYNEQFF
NA | TRBJ1-1 | NA | TRBV6-4 | TGTGCCAGCAGTGAAATCCTTACGGTACAGGGCGGAGCTTTCTTT | CASSEILTVQGGAFF
NA | TRBJ2-3 | NA | TRBV5-1 | TGCGCCAGCAGCTTGGCGACAGATACGCAGTATTTT | CASSLATDTQYF
NA | TRBJ2-6 | TRBD1 | TRBV6-6 | TGTGCCAGCAGACGACCGGGACAGGGGGCAGCCGGGGCCAACGTCCTGACTTTC | CASRRPGQGAAGANVLTF
NA | TRBJ1-3 | NA | TRBV19 | TGTGCCAGTAATCCGGGGAGCTCTGGAAACACCATATATTTT | CASNPGSSGNTIYF
NA | TRBJ1-2 | TRBD1 | TRBV5-1 | TGCGCCAGCAGCCGGGGATGGACAGGGGGACCTAGAGACTATGGCTACACCTTC | CASSRGWTGGPRDYGYTF
NA | TRBJ2-7 | NA | TRBV5-1 | TGCGCCAGCAGCCCTCGGACCCAAAAAGTCTACGAGCAGTACTTC | CASSPRTQKVYEQYF
NA | TRBJ1-2 | NA | TRBV30 | TGTGCCTGGAGTGTTGGAACCGACCTTCTTAACTATGGCTACACCTTC | CAWSVGTDLLNYGYTF
NA | TRBJ2-5 | NA | TRBV2 | TGTGCCAGCAGTGGGGGTCAGGGTGGGCAAGAGACCCAGTACTTC | CASSGGQGGQETQYF